One and the same sample provided the 3 T cell receptor beta chains below, sequenced in a study of Graves' ophthalmopathy and Graves' hyperthyroidism. For repertoire sequencing, the TCR beta CDR3 regions were amplified from RNA transcripts. The first-round RT-PCR employed HTBI primers together with the Qiagen OneStep RT-PCR kit. A multiplex PCR was then performed as the second round. TCRdb called the multiplex PCR reads again in MiXCR, with one record for every CDR3 protein. The repertoire holds hundreds of thousands of distinct CDR3 sequences, with around 42% as singletons. Sequenced: peripheral blood. The receptors stem from an adult man with Graves' ophthalmopathy.

This chain connects TRBV10-2 to TRBJ2-7; D unclear. The V end lost 6 bases, the J end lost 2 bases, and 17 bases lay between the germline ends. Germline lookup yields CDR1 WSHSY and CDR2 SAAADI. This CDR3 is 15 amino acids long. The CDR3 sequence: CASSQEPSGPYEQYF. CDR3 DNA sequence: TGCGCCAGCAGCCAAGAGCCGTCGGGCCCCTACGAGCAGTACTTC.

V is TRBV20-1 and J is TRBJ1-5; TRBD1 is a possible D gene (5 bases). Trimming took 6 bases from V and 1 from J, leaving 16 bases between them. Per germline, CDR1 DFQATT and CDR2 SNEGSKA (reference sequence). This CDR3 has 15 residues. The CDR3 here is CSASPGVGSNQPQHF. CDR3 bases: TGCAGTGCGAGTCCGGGGGTAGGGAGCAATCAGCCCCAGCATTTT.

This clonotype occurred a few times. This chain joins TRBV11-2 and TRBJ1-1; D is unresolved. The germline V gene encodes CDR1 SGHAT and CDR2 FQNNGV. The V end was cut by 7 bases, the J end by 0 bases, with 12 bases between. The CDR3 runs 14 residues. CDR3 loop: CASNTDFLNTEAFF. In DNA form, the CDR3 reads TGTGCCAGCAACACAGATTTCCTGAACACTGAAGCTTTCTTT.